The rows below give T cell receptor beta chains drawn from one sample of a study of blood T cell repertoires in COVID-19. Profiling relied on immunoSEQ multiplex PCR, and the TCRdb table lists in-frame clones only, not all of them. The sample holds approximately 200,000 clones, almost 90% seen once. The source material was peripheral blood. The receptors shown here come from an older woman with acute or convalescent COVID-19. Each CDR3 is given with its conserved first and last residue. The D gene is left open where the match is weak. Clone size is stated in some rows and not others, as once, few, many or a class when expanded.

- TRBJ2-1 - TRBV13 TGTGCCAGCAGCAAAAAAGGGAGGGGGTACAATGAGCAGTTCTTC CASSKKGRGYNEQFF
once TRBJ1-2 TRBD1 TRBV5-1 TGCGCCAGCAGCTTGACCGGACAGGCATCCAGAGGTGGCTACACCTTC CASSLTGQASRGGYTF
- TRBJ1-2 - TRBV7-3 TGTGCCAGCAGCCCCGCGGGGGTCGACTATGGCTACACCTTC CASSPAGVDYGYTF
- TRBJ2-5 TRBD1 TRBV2 TGTGCCAGCAGTGCCACCGGGACAGGGGGAGAGACCCAGTACTTC CASSATGTGGETQYF
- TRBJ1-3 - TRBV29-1 TGCAGCGTTGCGGACAGTCCATCTGGAAACACCATATATTTT CSVADSPSGNTIYF
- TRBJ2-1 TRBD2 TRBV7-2 TGTGCCAGCAGCTTAGTAGGCGGGGGTGAGCAGTTCTTC CASSLVGGGEQFF
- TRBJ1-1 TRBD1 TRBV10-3 TGTGCCATCAGCGACAACAGGGGGCTGCGACAGAACACTGAAGCTTTCTTT CAISDNRGLRQNTEAFF
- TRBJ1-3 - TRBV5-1 TGCGCCAGCAGAGCGGGGGGGACTGGAAACACCATATATTTT CASRAGGTGNTIYF
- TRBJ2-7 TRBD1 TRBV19 TGTGCCAGTAGTCCCGGGACAGGTGTCTACGAGCAGTACTTC CASSPGTGVYEQYF
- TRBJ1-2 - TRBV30 TGTGCCTGCCAGAGAGGTGTTAACTATGGCTACACCTTC CACQRGVNYGYTF
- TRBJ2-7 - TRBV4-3 TGCGCCAGCAGCCAAGGACTACCAATAGGACAGACCTACGAGCAGTACTTC CASSQGLPIGQTYEQYF
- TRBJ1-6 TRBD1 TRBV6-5 TGTGCCAGCAGTTACCGTCTCGGACAGGGGAATTCACCCCTCCACTTT CASSYRLGQGNSPLHF
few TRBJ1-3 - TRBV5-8 TGTGCCAGCAGCAGAGGTGGTAGAAACACCATATATTTT CASSRGGRNTIYF
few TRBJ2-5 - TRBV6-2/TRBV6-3 TGTGCCAGCAGCCATCTAGGATCCGTAGAGACCCAGTACTTC CASSHLGSVETQYF
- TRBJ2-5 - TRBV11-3 TGTGCCAGCAGCAAAACGGGAGAGACCCAGTACTTC CASSKTGETQYF
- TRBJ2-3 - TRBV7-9 TGTGCCAGCAGTATTGGCCATCGCAGCACAGATACGCAGTATTTT CASSIGHRSTDTQYF
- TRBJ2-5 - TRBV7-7 TGTGCCAGCAGCTACGGTATAGCACAGGGTAGAGAGACCCAGTACTTC CASSYGIAQGRETQYF
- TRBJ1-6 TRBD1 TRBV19 TGTGCCAGTAGTATTCTAGGGACAGGGAATTCACCCCTCCACTTT CASSILGTGNSPLHF
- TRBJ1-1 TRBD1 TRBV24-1 TGTGCCACCAGCATTAACAGGGGCGGGTGGACTGAAGCTTTCTTT CATSINRGGWTEAFF
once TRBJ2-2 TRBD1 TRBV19 TGTGCCAGTACTGACAGGGGGTACACCGGGGAGCTGTTTTTT CASTDRGYTGELFF
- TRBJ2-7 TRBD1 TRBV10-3 TGTGCCATCAGTGAGGGGGGACAGGGGGCGTACGAGCAGTACTTC CAISEGGQGAYEQYF
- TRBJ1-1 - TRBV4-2 TGTGCCAGCAGCCGGGACTCCATGAACACTGAAGCTTTCTTT CASSRDSMNTEAFF
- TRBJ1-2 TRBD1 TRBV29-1 TGCAGCGTTGGGGACAGGGATAACTATGGCTACACCTTC CSVGDRDNYGYTF
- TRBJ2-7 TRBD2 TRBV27 TGTGCCAGCTCACGGACTAGCGGGAGGCTCAAACCCTACGAGCAGTACTTC CASSRTSGRLKPYEQYF
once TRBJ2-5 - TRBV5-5 TGTGCCAGCACCAACCAATTGGGGGGGCCGATAAAGACCCAGTACTTC CASTNQLGGPIKTQYF
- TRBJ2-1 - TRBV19 TGTGCCAGCACCGGACAGACAAGGGGTGAGCAGTTCTTC CASTGQTRGEQFF
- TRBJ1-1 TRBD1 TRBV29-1 TGCAGCGTCGCGGGACAGAGGAACACTGAAGCTTTCTTT CSVAGQRNTEAFF
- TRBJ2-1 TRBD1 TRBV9 TGTGCCAGCAGCGCGGGACAGCTAGAATACAATGAGCAGTTCTTC CASSAGQLEYNEQFF
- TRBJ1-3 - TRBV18 TGTGCCAGCTCACCACGGGACTCGAGCTCTGGAAACACCATATATTTT CASSPRDSSSGNTIYF
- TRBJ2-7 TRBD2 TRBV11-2 TGTGCCAGCAGCTTGGGCGGGGGGCCTTACGAGCAGTACTTC CASSLGGGPYEQYF
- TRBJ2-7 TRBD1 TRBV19 TGTGCCAGTAGTTCCGGGACAGGGTCTGAAAAGCAGTACTTC CASSSGTGSEKQYF
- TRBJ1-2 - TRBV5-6 TGTGCCAGCAGCTTTGGACAGAAAAACTATGGCTACACCTTC CASSFGQKNYGYTF
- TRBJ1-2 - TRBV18 TGTGCCAGCTCACCTTTTCCTTCGGACAGCCTTTTGGCCTATGGCTACACCTTC CASSPFPSDSLLAYGYTF
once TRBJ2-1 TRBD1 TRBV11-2 TGTGCCAGCAGCAGACGTACCGGGACAGTTTACAATGAGCAGTTCTTC CASSRRTGTVYNEQFF
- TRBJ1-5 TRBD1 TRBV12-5 TGTGCTAGTGGTCAGGGGGCTGGTCAGCCCCAGCATTTT CASGQGAGQPQHF
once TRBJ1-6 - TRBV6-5 TGTGCCAGCAGTTCGGCGCGAGCGCATAATTCACCCCTCCACTTT CASSSARAHNSPLHF
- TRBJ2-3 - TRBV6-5 TGTGCCAGCAGTCCCTCGAGCCGTAGCACAGATACGCAGTATTTT CASSPSSRSTDTQYF
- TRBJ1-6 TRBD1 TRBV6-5 TGTGCCAGCGGACAGGGTAATTCACCCCTCCACTTT CASGQGNSPLHF
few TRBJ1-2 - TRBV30 TGTGCCTTCCTCCCGGGGGGACGGGTCTATGGCTACACCTTC CAFLPGGRVYGYTF
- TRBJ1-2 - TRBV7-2 TGTGCCAGCAGCTACCCAGGGGTTGGGACCTATGGCTACACCTTC CASSYPGVGTYGYTF
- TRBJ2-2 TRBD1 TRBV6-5 TGTGCCAGCAGTTACGGGGACAGGAACACCGGGGAGCTGTTTTTT CASSYGDRNTGELFF
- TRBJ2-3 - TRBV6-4 TGTGCCAGCAGTGACTCGCAAGGGGGTGGGACAGATACGCAGTATTTT CASSDSQGGGTDTQYF
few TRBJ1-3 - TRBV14 TGTGCCAGCAGCCAGGACTTTGGGATCTCTGGAAACACCATATATTTT CASSQDFGISGNTIYF